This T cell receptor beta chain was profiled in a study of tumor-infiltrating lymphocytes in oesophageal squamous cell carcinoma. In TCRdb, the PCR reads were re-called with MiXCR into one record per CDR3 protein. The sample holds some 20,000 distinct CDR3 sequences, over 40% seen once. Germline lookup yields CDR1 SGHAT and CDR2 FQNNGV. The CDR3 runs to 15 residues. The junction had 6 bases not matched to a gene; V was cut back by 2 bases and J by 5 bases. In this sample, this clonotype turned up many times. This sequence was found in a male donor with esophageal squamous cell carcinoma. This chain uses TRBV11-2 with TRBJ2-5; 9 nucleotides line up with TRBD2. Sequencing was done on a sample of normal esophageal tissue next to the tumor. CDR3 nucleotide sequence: TGTGCCAGCAGCTTACAAAGCGGGAGGTGGGAGACCCAGTACTTC. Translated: CASSLQSGRWETQYF.